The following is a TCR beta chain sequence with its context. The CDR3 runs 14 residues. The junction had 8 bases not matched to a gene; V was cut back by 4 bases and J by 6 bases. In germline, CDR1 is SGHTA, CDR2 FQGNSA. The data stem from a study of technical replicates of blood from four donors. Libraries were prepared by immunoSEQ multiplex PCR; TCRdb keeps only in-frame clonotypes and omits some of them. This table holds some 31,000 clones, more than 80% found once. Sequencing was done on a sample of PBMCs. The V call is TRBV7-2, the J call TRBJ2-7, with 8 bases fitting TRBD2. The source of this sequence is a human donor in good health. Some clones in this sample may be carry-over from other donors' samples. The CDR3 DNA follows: TGTGCCAGCAGCTATACTAGCGGAACGGGCGAGCAGTACTTC. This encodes CASSYTSGTGEQYF.